The clone carrying this T cell receptor beta chain appeared a few times. Its antigen is undetermined. This record belongs to a study of T cell repertoires in cytomegalovirus infection. Study as a whole: CMV infection and matching HLA type were both indicated by public TCR beta signatures.

V lost 4 bases, J lost 3 bases, and 5 bases stayed unmatched. Germline-derived CDR1 and CDR2 are DFQATT and SNEGSKA (reference sequence). The CDR3 is 13 residues long. TCRdb re-called the reads with MiXCR, one entry per CDR3 protein. The sample has about a million distinct CDR3 sequences, around 30% seen once. This material consisted of cultured CD8+ T cells from PBMCs, taken from culture after CMV antigen stimulation. The chain recombines TRBV20-1 with TRBJ1-2; 7 bases fit TRBD1. The TCR comes from a human donor in good health (CMV status not recorded). Some clones in this sample may be carry-over from other donors' samples. The CDR3, as DNA: TGCAGTGCTACCAGACAGGGTGACTATGGCTACACCTTC. This sequence encodes CSATRQGDYGYTF.